This entry features one T cell receptor beta chain sequence. The data originate from a study of blood T cells in healthy people across ages. Per-sample yields of isolated PBMCs were at least 6 million. RNA extraction gave at least 6 micrograms of total RNA per sample. A sample-barcoded 5' primer and a J-beta primer mix were used in a second PCR of about 7 to 11 cycles. All cDNA molecules were each tagged by a template-switch adaptor with 12 random nucleotides. TCRdb ran MiXCR on the 5' RACE reads and lists one entry per CDR3 protein. The sample lists roughly 570,000 distinct CDR3 sequences, roughly a quarter occurring once. The sequence derives from a woman in her seventies in good health. The source material was blood.

DNA of the CDR3: TGTGCCAGCAATGGGGCAGGGGTGCTTTCCTACGAGCAGTACTTC. This sequence encodes CASNGAGVLSYEQYF. The chain links TRBV12-3 or TRBV12-4 to TRBJ2-7; perhaps TRBD1 as D (6 bases). V was shortened by 7 bases and J by 1 base, with 17 bases between the two germline ends. This CDR3 comprises 15 residues.